This record concerns one T cell receptor (beta chain) sequence. Its cognate antigen has yet to be identified. No clone much larger than this one lies a single base away; base qualities are absent. The immunoSEQ Assay, which uses bias-controlled multiplex PCR amplification of genomic DNA, was used to profile TCRbeta CDR3 regions. In the source study's methods: To quantify the absolute abundance of each unique TCRbeta CDR3 region, the sequences were collapsed and filtered. Two models were used to test differential abundance: a binomial model (Fisher-equivalent) and a beta-binomial model that adds time-dependent variance fitted from healthy donors. Clones with fewer than 5 combined templates were excluded, and clones with Benjamini-Hochberg FDR below 0.01 were called differentially abundant. Using the form v = (b*log(k)+a)^2, the beta-binomial variance was modeled as a function of the total template count across the two samples. TCRdb's version of the immuneACCESS table is confined to in-frame rearrangements and falls short of the full clone set. An unresolved V gene accounts for under half of the shortfall where checked; the remainder is of unknown origin. The V and J calls and clone size are taken from that table; D and trimming were inferred from the DNA. The sample table contains about 100,000 clones; only one count was recorded for approximately 89% of them. The ten largest clonotypes hold 13% to 15% of the sample.

This sample is part of a study of identifying expanded T cells in peripheral blood (dated by TCRdb to between 2018 and 2020). Study-wide context: Separate aliquots of the same genomic DNA pool were sequenced to produce technical replicates, and four replicates were compared in pairs.

Here is what the overall study found, with its caveats: Across all healthy donors, variance in clone template counts between approximately 2-week samples was found to increase significantly with total template count. The binomial model flagged roughly 1.2 differentially abundant clones between technical replicates but approximately 16 over about 2 weeks and 19 over approximately 4 weeks. The authors expected biological variance in healthy repertoires might increase further over much longer intervals such as months to years. Across all healthy-donor time intervals, the beta-binomial model significantly lowered both the number of clones called differentially abundant and the false-positive rate.

The CDR3, cysteine through phenylalanine, is 16 amino acids long. Only the CDR3 region is kept as DNA, spanning 48 bases read in frame from base 1. The junction shows trimming of 0 bases on V and 5 bases on J, and the gene matches do not reach 5 bases of it. Via the germline V gene, CDR1 is SGHTA and CDR2 FQGNSA. During the collection period, no infections or other immune events were recorded for the healthy donors. Blood repertoires from healthy donors were used as a training cohort for calibrating time-dependent variance in a beta-binomial model of differential abundance of T-cell clones. There were roughly 10 healthy donors in the training cohort, of whom 3 were female and 7 were male. An age range of about 29 to 70 years, with an average of 43 years, was recorded for the donors. Obtained from a commercial supplier, whole blood was collected from each healthy donor at three time points set around 13 days apart. For immunosequencing, genomic DNA was extracted from whole blood that had not been sorted.

This clonotype was sampled from a person aged 18 to 69 in good health. The specimen was blood. This receptor chain uses TRBV7-2 and TRBJ2-3; TRBD2 matches 10 bases in the middle. The CDR3 protein is CASSLALASGGDTQYF. The nucleotide sequence reads as follows: TGTGCCAGCAGCTTAGCGCTGGCTAGCGGGGGAGATACGCAGTATTTT.